These T cell receptor beta chains were read from a single sample in a study of T cells in Graves' hyperthyroidism and ophthalmopathy. TCRdb recomputed calls from the multiplex PCR reads with MiXCR, one row per CDR3 protein. The repertoire holds a few hundred thousand distinct CDR3 sequences, with more than 12% as singletons. Sequenced: blood. These receptors came from a woman in her 40s with Graves' hyperthyroidism that later progressed to Graves' ophthalmopathy. CDR3s include the opening cysteine and the closing phenylalanine or tryptophan. Fields, in order: D gene, V gene, clone size, CDR3 length, J gene, CDR3 DNA, CDR3 protein. The D gene is left open where the match is weak. Size tells how often a clone was seen (once, few, many) or the class of an expanded clone, and some rows leave it out.

d_call: .; v_call: TRBV5-5; clone_size: .; cdr3_length: 15; j_call: TRBJ1-4; cdr3_nt: TGTGCCAGCAGCGCTCCTTTAGCAACTAATGAAAAACTGTTTTTT; cdr3_aa: CASSAPLATNEKLFF
d_call: .; v_call: TRBV27; clone_size: many; cdr3_length: 16; j_call: TRBJ1-1; cdr3_nt: TGTGCCAGCAGTTTATCGGCGGGCCTTATGAACACTGAAGCTTTCTTT; cdr3_aa: CASSLSAGLMNTEAFF
d_call: .; v_call: TRBV30; clone_size: many; cdr3_length: 11; j_call: TRBJ1-2; cdr3_nt: TGTGCCGGGGACGGTAACTATGGCTACACCTTC; cdr3_aa: CAGDGNYGYTF
d_call: TRBD2; v_call: TRBV6-1; clone_size: .; cdr3_length: 16; j_call: TRBJ2-3; cdr3_nt: TGTGCCAGCAGGGACCCACTAGCGGGAACTTGGGATACGCAGTATTTT; cdr3_aa: CASRDPLAGTWDTQYF
d_call: TRBD2; v_call: TRBV11-2; clone_size: many; cdr3_length: 14; j_call: TRBJ2-1; cdr3_nt: TGTGCCAGCAGCTCGGGACTAGATAACAATGAGCAGTTCTTC; cdr3_aa: CASSSGLDNNEQFF
d_call: .; v_call: TRBV15; clone_size: many; cdr3_length: 14; j_call: TRBJ2-5; cdr3_nt: TGTGCCACCAGCGGAAGGGACGAGGAAGAGACCCAGTACTTC; cdr3_aa: CATSGRDEEETQYF
d_call: .; v_call: TRBV28; clone_size: many; cdr3_length: 12; j_call: TRBJ1-1; cdr3_nt: TGTGCCATCAAGGACCGGCCCACTGAAGCTTTCTTT; cdr3_aa: CAIKDRPTEAFF
d_call: .; v_call: TRBV3-1; clone_size: .; cdr3_length: 15; j_call: TRBJ2-7; cdr3_nt: TGTGCCAGCAGCCCGAGGGGGGAGGGCTCCTACGAGCAGTACTTC; cdr3_aa: CASSPRGEGSYEQYF
d_call: .; v_call: TRBV28; clone_size: many; cdr3_length: 13; j_call: TRBJ2-1; cdr3_nt: TGTGCCATCCGGGCCAGCTCCTACAATGAGCAGTTCTTC; cdr3_aa: CAIRASSYNEQFF
d_call: TRBD1; v_call: TRBV27; clone_size: many; cdr3_length: 13; j_call: TRBJ1-1; cdr3_nt: TGTGCCAGCAGTTTGACCCCGACAGGGGAGGCTTTCTTT; cdr3_aa: CASSLTPTGEAFF
d_call: TRBD1; v_call: TRBV27; clone_size: many; cdr3_length: 17; j_call: TRBJ1-3; cdr3_nt: TGTGCCAGCAGTAAATTCAGGGGGCCAGGTTCTGGAAACACCATATATTTT; cdr3_aa: CASSKFRGPGSGNTIYF
d_call: TRBD1; v_call: TRBV11-2; clone_size: .; cdr3_length: 20; j_call: TRBJ2-1; cdr3_nt: TGTGCCAGCAGCTTTGGCAAAGGCCCAGGACAGGGTTCTTTCTACAATGAGCAGTTCTTC; cdr3_aa: CASSFGKGPGQGSFYNEQFF
d_call: .; v_call: TRBV5-1; clone_size: many; cdr3_length: 18; j_call: TRBJ2-6; cdr3_nt: TGCGCCAGCAGCTTGTGGTCCCTAGCGCCTTCTGGGGCCAACGTCCTGACTTTC; cdr3_aa: CASSLWSLAPSGANVLTF
d_call: .; v_call: TRBV5-4; clone_size: .; cdr3_length: 16; j_call: TRBJ2-1; cdr3_nt: TGTGCCAGCAGCTTGGTGGGGGGCGGTAACTACAATGAGCAGTTCTTC; cdr3_aa: CASSLVGGGNYNEQFF
d_call: .; v_call: TRBV2; clone_size: many; cdr3_length: 18; j_call: TRBJ1-2; cdr3_nt: TGTGCCAGCAGTGAATGGGACTGGCGGGGGGAGGAGAACTATGGCTACACCTTC; cdr3_aa: CASSEWDWRGEENYGYTF
d_call: TRBD1; v_call: TRBV11-2; clone_size: many; cdr3_length: 14; j_call: TRBJ2-5; cdr3_nt: TGTGCCAGCAGCTGGACAGGGGGCCAAGAGACCCAGTACTTC; cdr3_aa: CASSWTGGQETQYF
d_call: .; v_call: TRBV30; clone_size: many; cdr3_length: 11; j_call: TRBJ2-7; cdr3_nt: TGTGCCTGGGTACAGGGCGCCGAGCAGTACTTC; cdr3_aa: CAWVQGAEQYF
d_call: .; v_call: TRBV12-3/TRBV12-4; clone_size: many; cdr3_length: 16; j_call: TRBJ1-1; cdr3_nt: TGTGCCAGCAGACGTGGAGTCCGCCTATGGGGGACTGAAGCTTTCTTT; cdr3_aa: CASRRGVRLWGTEAFF
d_call: .; v_call: TRBV27; clone_size: many; cdr3_length: 11; j_call: TRBJ2-3; cdr3_nt: TGTGCCAGCCACCTAGGAGATACGCAGTATTTT; cdr3_aa: CASHLGDTQYF
d_call: .; v_call: TRBV3-1; clone_size: many; cdr3_length: 13; j_call: TRBJ1-2; cdr3_nt: TGTGCCAGCAGCTCTGACAGACGGTATGGCTACACCTTC; cdr3_aa: CASSSDRRYGYTF
d_call: TRBD2; v_call: TRBV28; clone_size: .; cdr3_length: 15; j_call: TRBJ2-7; cdr3_nt: TGTGCCAGCAGTTCCGGAGCGGGAGGGAGGTACGAGCAGTACTTC; cdr3_aa: CASSSGAGGRYEQYF
d_call: .; v_call: TRBV2; clone_size: many; cdr3_length: 16; j_call: TRBJ1-5; cdr3_nt: TGTGCCAGCAGTGAAGACAGGTTTTATAGCAATCAGCCCCAGCATTTT; cdr3_aa: CASSEDRFYSNQPQHF
d_call: TRBD2; v_call: TRBV5-4; clone_size: .; cdr3_length: 18; j_call: TRBJ2-2; cdr3_nt: TGTGCCAGCAGCTTGGGCCGGGGGCTAGCGGGAGTCGCCGGGGAGCTGTTTTTT; cdr3_aa: CASSLGRGLAGVAGELFF
d_call: .; v_call: TRBV29-1; clone_size: many; cdr3_length: 12; j_call: TRBJ1-4; cdr3_nt: TGCAGCGCCCAACGGGGAGGAGAAAAACTGTTTTTT; cdr3_aa: CSAQRGGEKLFF
d_call: .; v_call: TRBV19; clone_size: many; cdr3_length: 14; j_call: TRBJ2-5; cdr3_nt: TGTGCCAGTAGTACGCCAGGTCGGGTGGAGACCCAGTACTTC; cdr3_aa: CASSTPGRVETQYF
d_call: TRBD1; v_call: TRBV11-1; clone_size: many; cdr3_length: 15; j_call: TRBJ1-5; cdr3_nt: TGTGCCAGCAGTTTCCGGGACAGGGTGGAACAGCCCCAGCATTTT; cdr3_aa: CASSFRDRVEQPQHF
d_call: TRBD1; v_call: TRBV28; clone_size: many; cdr3_length: 17; j_call: TRBJ1-4; cdr3_nt: TGTGCCAGCAGTTCTCTCTTACGGGACAGGGTATGGGAAAAACTGTTTTTT; cdr3_aa: CASSSLLRDRVWEKLFF
d_call: TRBD1; v_call: TRBV12-3/TRBV12-4; clone_size: many; cdr3_length: 16; j_call: TRBJ2-4; cdr3_nt: TGTGCCAGCACCCTTTCGGCGACAGGGGCCGAAAACATTCAGTACTTC; cdr3_aa: CASTLSATGAENIQYF
d_call: TRBD2; v_call: TRBV5-6; clone_size: many; cdr3_length: 15; j_call: TRBJ2-1; cdr3_nt: TGTGCCAGCAGCTTGGGTCTAGCGGGAGGGGATGAGCAGTTCTTC; cdr3_aa: CASSLGLAGGDEQFF
d_call: .; v_call: TRBV6-2/TRBV6-3; clone_size: many; cdr3_length: 16; j_call: TRBJ2-3; cdr3_nt: TGTGCCAGCAGTTACCCAAGCGTCCCTAGCACAGATACGCAGTATTTT; cdr3_aa: CASSYPSVPSTDTQYF
d_call: TRBD1; v_call: TRBV29-1; clone_size: many; cdr3_length: 13; j_call: TRBJ1-1; cdr3_nt: TGCAGCGTGACAGGGGTTAGGAACACTGAAGCTTTCTTT; cdr3_aa: CSVTGVRNTEAFF
d_call: .; v_call: TRBV28; clone_size: many; cdr3_length: 12; j_call: TRBJ1-6; cdr3_nt: TGTGCCAGCAGCACCCTTAATTCACCCCTCCACTTT; cdr3_aa: CASSTLNSPLHF
d_call: TRBD1; v_call: TRBV19; clone_size: many; cdr3_length: 16; j_call: TRBJ1-1; cdr3_nt: TGTGCCAGTAGTCCCACGGACAGGGGGCGTAACACTGAAGCTTTCTTT; cdr3_aa: CASSPTDRGRNTEAFF
d_call: TRBD2; v_call: TRBV30; clone_size: .; cdr3_length: 15; j_call: TRBJ2-1; cdr3_nt: TGTGCCTGGCTCCAAAATAGCGGGAGGTACAATGAGCAGTTCTTC; cdr3_aa: CAWLQNSGRYNEQFF
d_call: .; v_call: TRBV6-1; clone_size: many; cdr3_length: 16; j_call: TRBJ2-2; cdr3_nt: TGTGCCAGCAGCACCCCCGGACAGCTACTAAGGGGGGAGCTGTTTTTT; cdr3_aa: CASSTPGQLLRGELFF
d_call: .; v_call: TRBV18; clone_size: many; cdr3_length: 14; j_call: TRBJ2-7; cdr3_nt: TGTGCCAGCTCACGGGCTAGCGACTCCTACGAGCAGTACTTC; cdr3_aa: CASSRASDSYEQYF
d_call: TRBD2; v_call: TRBV5-1; clone_size: few; cdr3_length: 17; j_call: TRBJ2-1; cdr3_nt: TGCGCCAGCAGCGCCGGGACTAGCGGGCCCTCCTACAATGAGCAGTTCTTC; cdr3_aa: CASSAGTSGPSYNEQFF
d_call: .; v_call: TRBV6-1; clone_size: many; cdr3_length: 12; j_call: TRBJ1-4; cdr3_nt: TGTGCCAGCAGCCCCCCCGGGGAAAAACTGTTTTTT; cdr3_aa: CASSPPGEKLFF
d_call: TRBD1; v_call: TRBV11-2; clone_size: many; cdr3_length: 14; j_call: TRBJ2-7; cdr3_nt: TGTGCCAGCAGCTCCGGACAGGGCAAATACGAGCAGTACTTC; cdr3_aa: CASSSGQGKYEQYF
d_call: .; v_call: TRBV7-8; clone_size: .; cdr3_length: 11; j_call: TRBJ2-2; cdr3_nt: TGTGCCAGCAGCTTAGAAGGACAGCTGTTTTTT; cdr3_aa: CASSLEGQLFF
d_call: .; v_call: TRBV28; clone_size: .; cdr3_length: 16; j_call: TRBJ1-3; cdr3_nt: TGTGCCAGCAGTTTATTACCAGGCGGCTCTGGAAACACCATATATTTT; cdr3_aa: CASSLLPGGSGNTIYF
d_call: .; v_call: TRBV28; clone_size: many; cdr3_length: 16; j_call: TRBJ1-5; cdr3_nt: TGTGCCAGCAGCCCTGCCGGATCACCTAGCAATCAGCCCCAGCATTTT; cdr3_aa: CASSPAGSPSNQPQHF
d_call: .; v_call: TRBV7-2; clone_size: .; cdr3_length: 13; j_call: TRBJ2-2; cdr3_nt: TGTGCCAGCAGCCCAAGACACACCGGGGAGCTGTTTTTT; cdr3_aa: CASSPRHTGELFF
d_call: TRBD1; v_call: TRBV2; clone_size: .; cdr3_length: 14; j_call: TRBJ2-7; cdr3_nt: TGTGCCAGCAGGGAAGGGACAGGGGCCTACGAGCAGTACTTC; cdr3_aa: CASREGTGAYEQYF
d_call: .; v_call: TRBV11-2; clone_size: many; cdr3_length: 15; j_call: TRBJ2-4; cdr3_nt: TGTGCCAGCAGCTTATTGGGGCGGGCCAAAAACATTCAGTACTTC; cdr3_aa: CASSLLGRAKNIQYF